The 5 T cell receptor beta chains listed next were all sequenced from one sample in a study of human CD8 memory T cell subsets. Researchers made TCR beta libraries via UMI-labeled 5' RACE. TCRdb re-analyzed the 5' RACE reads; it lists each CDR3 protein once, without DNA. This sample contains over 3,500 distinct CDR3 sequences. The specimen sequenced was CD8+ T cells from PBMCs. Source of these receptors: a human donor in good health.

The rearrangement joins TRBV6-4 to TRBJ2-3; no DNA is available, so the TRBD2 call from TCRdb remains unchecked. This CDR3 region has 16 residues. Germline CDR1 reads MRHNA; CDR2 reads SNTAGT. This chain's CDR3 is CASSELAGASTDTQYF.

By frequency, this clonotype registers medium-sized (0.01 to 0.1%). The chain is built from TRBV20-1 and TRBJ1-1. The CDR3 loop spans 14 amino acids. CDR1 DFQATT and CDR2 SNEGSKA come from the germline V gene (reference sequence). The CDR3 loop reads CSANLLGEMREAFF.

J is TRBJ2-7 and V is TRBV5-5; TCRdb reports TRBD2, a call that lacks DNA to check it against. Germline CDR1 reads SGHKS; CDR2 reads YYEKEE (reference sequence). This CDR3 spans 17 amino acids. The CDR3 sequence: CASSFGLAGGITYEQYF. The full variable domain, rest sourced from reference TRBV5-5 and TRBJ2-7, is DAGVTQSPTHLIKTRGQQVTLRCSPISGHKSVSWYQQVLGQGPQFIFQYYEKEERGRGNFPDRFSARQFPNYSSELNVNALLLGDSALYLCASSFGLAGGITYEQYFGPGTRLTVT.

The chain combines TRBV4-2 with TRBJ2-3; TCRdb gives TRBD2 as the D gene, but with no DNA this cannot be confirmed. This CDR3 contains 16 residues. Germline V CDR1 and CDR2: LGHNA, YNFKEQ. CDR3 sequence: CASSQGYGREGDTQYF.

The rearrangement joins TRBV11-2 to TRBJ2-4. Germline V lookup: CDR1 SGHAT, CDR2 FQNNGV. The CDR3 totals 14 residues. The CDR3 spells CASIDQVIKNIQYF.